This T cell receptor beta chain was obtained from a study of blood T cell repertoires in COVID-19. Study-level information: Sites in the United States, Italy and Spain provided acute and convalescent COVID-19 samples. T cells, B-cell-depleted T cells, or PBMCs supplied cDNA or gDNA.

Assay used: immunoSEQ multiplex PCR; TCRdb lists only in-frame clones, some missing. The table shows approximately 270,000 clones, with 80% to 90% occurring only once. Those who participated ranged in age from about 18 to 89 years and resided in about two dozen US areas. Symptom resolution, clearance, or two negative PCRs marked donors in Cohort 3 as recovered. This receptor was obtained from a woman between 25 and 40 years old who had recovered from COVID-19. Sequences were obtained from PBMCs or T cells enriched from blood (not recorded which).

CDR3 loop: CASSAAGRSADNSNQPQHF. The CDR3 DNA reads as TGTGCCAGCAGTGCCGCGGGCAGAAGCGCAGATAATAGCAATCAGCCCCAGCATTTT. The chain links TRBV28 to TRBJ1-5; no clear D. The germline V gene encodes CDR1 MDHEN and CDR2 SYDVKM. V lost 5 bases and J lost 0, with 23 bases in between. The CDR3 covers 19 residues.